The 5 T cell receptor beta chains below were found in one sample sequenced in a study of Tregs in tolerant kidney transplant recipients. The nonmyeloablative bone marrow transplants came from related graft donors, with transient mixed chimerism. Data came from immunoSEQ multiplex PCR; TCRdb stores just in-frame clones and leaves some out. The data show about 21,000 clones, roughly 80% seen once. Here the sequenced sample was CD8+ T cells from blood (PBMCs), taken 6 months after the transplant. Receptor source: a human patient who received a combined kidney and bone marrow transplant. Some T cells may arise from the graft donor.

The chain has TRBV14 and TRBJ1-1; 7 nucleotides align to TRBD1. This CDR3 contains 15 residues. Germline-derived CDR1 and CDR2 are SGHDN and FVKESK. J lost 10 bases, V lost 1 base, and 12 bases had no gene match. The CDR3 region is CASSQGFEGAAGAFF. As DNA, the CDR3 is TGTGCCAGCAGCCAAGGGTTTGAGGGGGCTGCGGGAGCTTTCTTT.

V usage is TRBV4-3 and J usage is TRBJ2-5; 10 bases agree with TRBD1. V trimming: 4 bases; J trimming: 5 bases; junction bases outside the gene matches: 7. Germline loops: CDR1 LGHNA, CDR2 YSLEER. The CDR3 has 15 amino acids. The CDR3 reads CASSLSTGGGETQYF. The DNA for the CDR3 is TGCGCCAGCAGCCTTTCGACAGGGGGCGGGGAGACCCAGTACTTC.

This chain joins TRBV15 and TRBJ2-6; 9 positions agree with TRBD1. The CDR3 extends over 16 amino acids. Germline V gene data show CDR1 as LNHNV and CDR2 as YYDKDF (reference sequence). V was pared by 3 bases and J by 2 bases, with 2 bases of the junction left unmatched. CDR3 sequence reads: CATSSNRGPGANVLTF. The CDR3 nucleotides are TGTGCCACCAGCAGCAACAGGGGGCCTGGGGCCAACGTCCTGACTTTC. The full variable domain, with the rest looked up from reference TRBV15 and TRBJ2-6, is DAMVIQNPRYQVTQFGKPVTLSCSQTLNHNVMYWYQQKSSQAPKLLFHYYDKDFNNEADTPDNFQSRRPNTSFCFLDIRSPGLGDTAMYLCATSSNRGPGANVLTFGAGSRLTVL.

This rearrangement joins TRBV7-9 to TRBJ2-7; D may be TRBD2 (6 bases). Germline V gene sequence: CDR1 SEHNR, CDR2 FQNEAQ (reference sequence). Trimming pared 1 base from V and 2 bases from J, leaving 9 bases between. The CDR3 extends over 14 amino acids. CDR3 amino acids: CASSLGGETYEQYF. As DNA, the CDR3 is TGTGCCAGCAGCTTAGGCGGGGAGACCTACGAGCAGTACTTC. Full variable domain (outside the CDR3, taken from reference TRBV7-9 and TRBJ2-7): DTGVSQNPRHKITKRGQNVTFRCDPISEHNRLYWYRQTLGQGPEFLTYFQNEAQLEKSRLLSDRFSAERPKGSFSTLEIQRTEQGDSAMYLCASSLGGETYEQYFGPGTRLTVT.

This clone was picked up one time. The chain joins TRBV7-9 to TRBJ2-1; 10 nucleotides agree with TRBD2. The trim removed 11 bases at V and 6 bases at J, leaving 10 bases unmatched. The germline V gene encodes CDR1 SEHNR and CDR2 FQNEAQ (reference sequence). The CDR3 sequence is 14 residues long. CDR3 in DNA: TGTGCCGGAAAAGCGGGGGGGCCTCCCAATGAGCAGTTCTTC. Amino acid sequence: CAGKAGGPPNEQFF. Supplemented by reference TRBV7-9 and TRBJ2-1, the full variable domain reads DTGVSQNPRHKITKRGQNVTFRCDPISEHNRLYWYRQTLGQGPEFLTYFQNEAQLEKSRLLSDRFSAERPKGSFSTLEIQRTEQGDSAMYLCAGKAGGPPNEQFFGPGTRLTVL.